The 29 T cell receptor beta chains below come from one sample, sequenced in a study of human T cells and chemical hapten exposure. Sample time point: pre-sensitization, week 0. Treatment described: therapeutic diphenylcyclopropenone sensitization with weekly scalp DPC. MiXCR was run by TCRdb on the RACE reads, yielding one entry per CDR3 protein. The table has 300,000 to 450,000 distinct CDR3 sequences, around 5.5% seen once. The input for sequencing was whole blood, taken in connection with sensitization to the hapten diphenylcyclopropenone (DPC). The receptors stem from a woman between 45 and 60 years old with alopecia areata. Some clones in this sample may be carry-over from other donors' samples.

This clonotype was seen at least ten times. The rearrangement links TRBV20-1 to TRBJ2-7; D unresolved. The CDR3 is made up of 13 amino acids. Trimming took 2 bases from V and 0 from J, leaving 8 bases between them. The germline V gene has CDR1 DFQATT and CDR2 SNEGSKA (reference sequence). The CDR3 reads CSARFATSYEQYF. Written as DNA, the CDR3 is TGCAGTGCTAGATTTGCTACCTCCTACGAGCAGTACTTC.

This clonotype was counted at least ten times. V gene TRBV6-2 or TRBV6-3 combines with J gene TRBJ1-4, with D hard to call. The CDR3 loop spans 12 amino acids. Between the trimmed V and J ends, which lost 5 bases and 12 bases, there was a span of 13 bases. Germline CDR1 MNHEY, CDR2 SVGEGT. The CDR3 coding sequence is TGTGCCAGCAGTCTTCACCCTGGAGAACTGTTTTTT. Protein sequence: CASSLHPGELFF.

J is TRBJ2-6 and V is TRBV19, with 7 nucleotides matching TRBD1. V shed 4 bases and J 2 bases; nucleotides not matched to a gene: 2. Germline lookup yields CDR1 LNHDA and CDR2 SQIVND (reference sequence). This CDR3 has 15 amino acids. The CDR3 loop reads CASSTQGAGANVLTF. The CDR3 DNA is TGTGCCAGTAGTACCCAGGGGGCTGGGGCCAACGTCCTGACTTTC.

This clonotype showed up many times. The CDR3 reads CSVPGSSGEQYF. CDR3 nucleotide sequence: TGCAGCGTGCCGGGGTCCTCCGGCGAGCAGTACTTC. The rearrangement links TRBV29-1 to TRBJ2-7, with D maybe TRBD2 (5 bases). The germline V gene has CDR1 SQVTM and CDR2 ANQGSEA. The CDR3 length is 12 residues. V lost 6 bases and J lost 6, with 15 bases in between.

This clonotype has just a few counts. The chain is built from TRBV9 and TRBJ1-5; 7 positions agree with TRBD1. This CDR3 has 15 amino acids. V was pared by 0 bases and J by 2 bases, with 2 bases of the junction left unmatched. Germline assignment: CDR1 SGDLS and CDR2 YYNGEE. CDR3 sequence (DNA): TGTGCCAGCAGCGTAGGGGGGACAGGCAATCAGCCCCAGCATTTT. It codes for CASSVGGTGNQPQHF.

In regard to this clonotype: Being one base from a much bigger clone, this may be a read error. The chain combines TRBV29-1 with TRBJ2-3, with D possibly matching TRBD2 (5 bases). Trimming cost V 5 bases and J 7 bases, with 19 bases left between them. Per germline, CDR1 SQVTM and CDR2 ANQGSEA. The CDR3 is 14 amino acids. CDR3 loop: CSVLGRSGGYTQYF. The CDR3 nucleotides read TGCAGCGTTCTGGGCCGGAGTGGAGGATATACGCAGTATTTT.

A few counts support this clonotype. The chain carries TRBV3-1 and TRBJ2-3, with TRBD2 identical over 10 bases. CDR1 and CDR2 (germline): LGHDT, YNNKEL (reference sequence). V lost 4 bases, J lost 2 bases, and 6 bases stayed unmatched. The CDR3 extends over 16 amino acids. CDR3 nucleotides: TGTGCCAGCAGCCCGATGAGCGGGGGGGCCACAGATACGCAGTATTTT. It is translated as CASSPMSGGATDTQYF.

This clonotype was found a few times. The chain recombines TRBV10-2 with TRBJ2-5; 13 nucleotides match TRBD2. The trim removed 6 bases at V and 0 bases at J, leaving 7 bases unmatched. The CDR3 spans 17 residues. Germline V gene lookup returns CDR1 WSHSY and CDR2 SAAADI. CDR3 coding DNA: TGCGCCAGCAGCGGACTAGCGGGGGCGACGTACCAAGAGACCCAGTACTTC. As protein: CASSGLAGATYQETQYF.

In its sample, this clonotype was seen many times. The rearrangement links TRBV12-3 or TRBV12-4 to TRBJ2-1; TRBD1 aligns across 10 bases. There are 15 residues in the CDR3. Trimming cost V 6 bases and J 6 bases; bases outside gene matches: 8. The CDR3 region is CASSLSRDRGNEQFF. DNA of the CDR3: TGTGCCAGCAGCTTGTCCCGGGACAGGGGCAATGAGCAGTTCTTC.

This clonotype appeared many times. The DNA for the CDR3 is TGTGCCAGCAGCACTTATAGAACAGGGGGCAGGGGAGATACGCAGTATTTT. This translates into CASSTYRTGGRGDTQYF. The rearrangement joins TRBV28 to TRBJ2-3, with 9 bases identical to TRBD1. Germline CDR1 is MDHEN and CDR2 is SYDVKM. This CDR3 is 17 amino acids long. Trimming removed 6 bases from V and 5 bases from J; junction bases left unmatched: 15. Drawing the rest from reference TRBV28 and TRBJ2-3, the complete variable domain is DVKVTQSSRYLVKRTGEKVFLECVQDMDHENMFWYRQDPGLGLRLIYFSYDVKMKEKGDIPEGYSVSREKKERFSLILESASTNQTSMYLCASSTYRTGGRGDTQYFGPGTRLTVL.

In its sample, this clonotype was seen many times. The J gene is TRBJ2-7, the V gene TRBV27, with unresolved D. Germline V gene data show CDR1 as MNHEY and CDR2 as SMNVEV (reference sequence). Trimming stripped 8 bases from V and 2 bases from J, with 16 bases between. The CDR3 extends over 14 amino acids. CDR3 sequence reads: CASSLKGGPYEQYF. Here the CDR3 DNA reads TGTGCCAGCTCCCTCAAGGGCGGCCCCTACGAGCAGTACTTC.

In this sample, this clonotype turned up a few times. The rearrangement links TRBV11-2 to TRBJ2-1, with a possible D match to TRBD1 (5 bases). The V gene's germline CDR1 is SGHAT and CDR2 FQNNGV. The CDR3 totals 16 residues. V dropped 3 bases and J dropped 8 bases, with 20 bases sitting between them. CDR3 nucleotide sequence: TGTGCCAGCAGCTTTCCCCAGGGCCCCGTTTATGATGAGCAGTTCTTC. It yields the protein CASSFPQGPVYDEQFF.

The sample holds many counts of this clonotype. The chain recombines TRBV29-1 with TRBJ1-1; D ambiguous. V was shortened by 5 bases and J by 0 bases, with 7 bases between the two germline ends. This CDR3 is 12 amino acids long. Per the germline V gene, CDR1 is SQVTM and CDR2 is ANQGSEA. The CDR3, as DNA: TGCAGCGTTTTACTCATGAACACTGAAGCTTTCTTT. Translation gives CSVLLMNTEAFF.

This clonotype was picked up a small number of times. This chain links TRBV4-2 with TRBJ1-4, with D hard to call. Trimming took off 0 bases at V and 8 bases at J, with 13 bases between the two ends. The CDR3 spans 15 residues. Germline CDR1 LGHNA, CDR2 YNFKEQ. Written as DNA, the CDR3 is TGTGCCAGCAGCCAAGAGGAGTCCTTCAGGGAAAAACTGTTTTTT. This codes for CASSQEESFREKLFF.

The CDR3 nucleotides read TGCGCCAGCAGCCCCCGTTTCGCCTATAATTCACCCCTCCACTTT. It specifies CASSPRFAYNSPLHF. The chain carries TRBV4-3 and TRBJ1-6; D ambiguous. The CDR3 totals 15 residues. Germline values: CDR1 LGHNA, CDR2 YSLEER. V lost 4 bases and J lost 2, with 9 bases in between.

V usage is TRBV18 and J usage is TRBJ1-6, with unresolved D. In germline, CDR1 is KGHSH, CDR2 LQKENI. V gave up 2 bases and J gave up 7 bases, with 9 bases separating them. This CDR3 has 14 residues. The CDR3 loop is CASSPGRLNSPLHF. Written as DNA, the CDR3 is TGTGCCAGCTCACCAGGGCGGCTAAATTCACCCCTCCACTTT.

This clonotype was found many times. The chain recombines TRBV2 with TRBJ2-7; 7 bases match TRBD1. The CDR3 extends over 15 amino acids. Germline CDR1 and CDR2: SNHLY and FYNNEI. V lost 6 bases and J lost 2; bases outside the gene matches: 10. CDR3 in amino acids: CASSGSSTGPYEQYF. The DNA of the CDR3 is TGTGCCAGCAGCGGCTCCTCGACAGGGCCCTACGAGCAGTACTTC.

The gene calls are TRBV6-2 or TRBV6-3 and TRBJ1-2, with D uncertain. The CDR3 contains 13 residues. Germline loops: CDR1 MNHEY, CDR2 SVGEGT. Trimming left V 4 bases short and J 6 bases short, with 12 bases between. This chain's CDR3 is CASSWLSWDGYTF. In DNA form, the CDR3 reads TGTGCCAGCAGTTGGTTGAGTTGGGATGGCTACACCTTC.

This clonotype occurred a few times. As DNA, the CDR3 is TGTGCCAGCACGAGGGGAGGTACACTGTTTTTT. It encodes CASTRGGTLFF. The rearrangement joins TRBV12-3 or TRBV12-4 to TRBJ1-4, with D maybe TRBD1 (5 bases). CDR3 length equals 11 residues. V was pared by 7 bases and J by 13 bases, with 13 bases between.

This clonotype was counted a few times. The CDR3 sequence is CASSLAGLSQPQHF. In nucleotides, the CDR3 is TGTGCCAGCAGTTTAGCAGGGTTAAGTCAGCCCCAGCATTTT. The J gene is TRBJ1-5, the V gene TRBV27; weak D call: TRBD1 (5 bases). CDR1 is MNHEY, CDR2 SMNVEV, per germline (reference sequence). The CDR3 has 14 amino acids. Trimming stripped 2 bases from V and 6 bases from J, with 11 bases between.

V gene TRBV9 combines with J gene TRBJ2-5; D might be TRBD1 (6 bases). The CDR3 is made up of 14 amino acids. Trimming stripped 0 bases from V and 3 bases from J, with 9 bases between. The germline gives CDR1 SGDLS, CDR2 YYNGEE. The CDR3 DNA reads TGTGCCAGCAGCGTAGGACAGGTCGAAGAGACCCAGTACTTC. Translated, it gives CASSVGQVEETQYF.

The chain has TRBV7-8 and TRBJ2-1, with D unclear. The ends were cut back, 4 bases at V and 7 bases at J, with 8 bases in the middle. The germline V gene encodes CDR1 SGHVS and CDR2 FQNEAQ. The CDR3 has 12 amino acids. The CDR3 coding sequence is TGTGCCAGCAGCTCTAGTAGGAATGAGCAGTTCTTC. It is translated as CASSSSRNEQFF.

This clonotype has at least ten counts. The CDR3 DNA reads TGCAGCACGAGGGCAGGCCCGTACCAAGAGACCCAGTACTTC. It is translated as CSTRAGPYQETQYF. The chain joins TRBV29-1 to TRBJ2-5; possible D gene TRBD2, 5 bases. V was pared by 8 bases and J by 0 bases, with 16 bases between. Germline V CDR1 and CDR2: SQVTM, ANQGSEA. The CDR3 is 14 residues long.

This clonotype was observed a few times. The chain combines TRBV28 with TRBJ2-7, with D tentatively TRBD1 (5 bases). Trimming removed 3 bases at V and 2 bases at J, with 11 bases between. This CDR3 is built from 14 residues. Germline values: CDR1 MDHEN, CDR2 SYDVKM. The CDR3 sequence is CASSFPRDPYEQYF. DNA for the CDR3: TGTGCCAGCAGTTTTCCCAGGGATCCCTACGAGCAGTACTTC.

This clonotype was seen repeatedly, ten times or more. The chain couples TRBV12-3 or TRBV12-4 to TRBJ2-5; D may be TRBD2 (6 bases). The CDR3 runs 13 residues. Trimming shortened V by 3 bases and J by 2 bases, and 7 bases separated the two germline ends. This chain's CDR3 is CASSFRGQETQYF. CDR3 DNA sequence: TGTGCCAGCAGTTTTCGGGGGCAAGAGACCCAGTACTTC.

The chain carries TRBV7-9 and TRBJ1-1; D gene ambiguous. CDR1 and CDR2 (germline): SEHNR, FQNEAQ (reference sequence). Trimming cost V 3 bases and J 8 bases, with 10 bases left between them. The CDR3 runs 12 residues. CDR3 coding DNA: TGTGCCAGCAGCTTGGACCGGCGGGAAGCTTTCTTT. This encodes CASSLDRREAFF. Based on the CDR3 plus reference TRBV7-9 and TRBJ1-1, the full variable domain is DTGVSQNPRHKITKRGQNVTFRCDPISEHNRLYWYRQTLGQGPEFLTYFQNEAQLEKSRLLSDRFSAERPKGSFSTLEIQRTEQGDSAMYLCASSLDRREAFFGQGTRLTVV.

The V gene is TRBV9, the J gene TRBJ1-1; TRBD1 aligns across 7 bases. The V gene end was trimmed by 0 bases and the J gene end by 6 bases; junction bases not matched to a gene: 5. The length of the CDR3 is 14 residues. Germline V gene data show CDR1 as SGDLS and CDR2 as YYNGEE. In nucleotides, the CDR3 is TGTGCCAGCAGCGTAGTGACAGGGCGGGCTGAAGCTTTCTTT. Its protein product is CASSVVTGRAEAFF.

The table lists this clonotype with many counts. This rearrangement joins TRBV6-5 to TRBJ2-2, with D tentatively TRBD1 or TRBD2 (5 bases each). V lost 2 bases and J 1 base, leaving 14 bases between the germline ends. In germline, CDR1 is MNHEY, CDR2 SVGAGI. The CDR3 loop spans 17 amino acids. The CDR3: CASSYLSVGVNTGELFF. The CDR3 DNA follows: TGTGCCAGCAGTTACCTAAGCGTGGGGGTGAACACCGGGGAGCTGTTTTTT.

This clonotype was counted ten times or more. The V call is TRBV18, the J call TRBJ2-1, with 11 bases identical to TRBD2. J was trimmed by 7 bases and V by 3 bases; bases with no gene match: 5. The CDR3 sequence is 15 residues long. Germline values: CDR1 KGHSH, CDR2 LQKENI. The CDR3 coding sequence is TGTGCCAGCTCACCTAGCGGGGGGGCCGGGAATGAGCAGTTCTTC. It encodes CASSPSGGAGNEQFF.